This is a list of T cell receptor beta chains from one sample in a study of blood T cell repertoires in COVID-19. Libraries were prepared by immunoSEQ multiplex PCR; TCRdb keeps only in-frame clonotypes and omits some of them. The table includes some 400,000 clones, approximately 93% detected once. The sample comprised PBMCs or T cells enriched from blood (not recorded which). The receptors stem from a middle-aged woman who had been exposed to COVID-19. CDR3s include the opening cysteine and the closing phenylalanine or tryptophan. The D gene is left open where the match is weak. Clone size is not always given. Where it is, it says once, few, many or a class for expanded clones.

D,J,V,size,CDR3,DNA
TRBD1,TRBJ1-1,TRBV7-2,.,CASRTLPDRAHTEAFF,TGTGCCAGCAGGACCCTCCCGGACAGGGCCCACACTGAAGCTTTCTTT
.,TRBJ2-2,TRBV5-4,.,CASSSRRGQNTGELFF,TGTGCCAGCAGCTCGCGAAGGGGACAGAACACCGGGGAGCTGTTTTTT
TRBD1,TRBJ1-1,TRBV30,.,CAWVPRLHRGGIAFF,TGTGCCTGGGTGCCCCGTCTTCACAGGGGAGGAATAGCTTTCTTT
TRBD1,TRBJ1-4,TRBV7-9,few,CASSLAGQGEKLFF,TGTGCCAGCAGCTTAGCGGGACAGGGGGAAAAACTGTTTTTT
TRBD1,TRBJ1-1,TRBV4-3,.,CASSQATGYTEAFF,TGCGCCAGCAGCCAGGCGACAGGGTACACTGAAGCTTTCTTT
TRBD2,TRBJ2-1,TRBV9,.,CASSPRSSGGIYNEQFF,TGTGCCAGCAGTCCGAGGAGTAGCGGGGGGATATACAATGAGCAGTTCTTC
.,TRBJ1-5,TRBV15,.,CATSRGPSVSNQPQHF,TGTGCCACCAGCCGCGGGCCATCGGTCAGCAATCAGCCCCAGCATTTT
TRBD1,TRBJ2-7,TRBV3-1/TRBV3-2,.,CASSQGDRVTAEQYF,TGTGCCAGCAGCCAAGGGGACAGGGTTACGGCCGAGCAGTACTTC
TRBD1,TRBJ1-5,TRBV5-1,.,CASSAGQGRNQPQHF,TGCGCCAGCAGCGCGGGACAGGGCCGCAATCAGCCCCAGCATTTT
.,TRBJ2-3,TRBV19,.,CASSIRGRDTQYF,TGTGCCAGTAGTATCCGGGGAAGGGATACGCAGTATTTT
TRBD1,TRBJ1-1,TRBV11-2,.,CASSSSYRGTEAFF,TGTGCCAGCAGCTCCTCTTACAGGGGGACTGAAGCTTTCTTT
.,TRBJ2-3,TRBV11-3,.,CASSLMGGGTDTQYF,TGTGCCAGCAGCTTAATGGGAGGAGGCACAGATACGCAGTATTTT
.,TRBJ2-7,TRBV6-4,.,CASSFGAGYEQYF,TGTGCCAGCAGTTTTGGGGCCGGGTACGAGCAGTACTTC
.,TRBJ1-6,TRBV5-1,.,CASSLVLRGFGSPLHF,TGCGCCAGCAGCTTGGTGCTAAGGGGATTTGGTTCACCCCTCCACTTT
.,TRBJ1-3,TRBV12-3/TRBV12-4,.,CASSVQGNTIYF,TGTGCCAGCAGTGTCCAGGGAAACACCATATATTTT
.,TRBJ2-7,TRBV10-3,.,CAISESGYEQYF,TGTGCCATCAGTGAGTCCGGGTACGAGCAGTACTTC
.,TRBJ1-6,TRBV15,once,CATSSRGRALGLNNSPLHF,TGTGCCACCAGCTCCCGCGGCAGGGCTTTAGGGCTTAATAATTCACCCCTCCACTTT
.,TRBJ2-7,TRBV18,.,CASSPLESGEQYF,TGTGCCAGCTCACCGCTGGAGTCGGGCGAGCAGTACTTC
.,TRBJ1-1,TRBV18,.,CASSANRNTEAFF,TGTGCCAGCTCCGCGAACAGGAACACTGAAGCTTTCTTT
TRBD1,TRBJ2-7,TRBV12-5,once,CASGRGQSYEQYF,TGTGCTAGTGGTCGGGGACAGTCCTACGAGCAGTACTTC
TRBD2,TRBJ2-1,TRBV7-3,.,CASSAQTGTSIFGSYNEQFF,TGTGCCAGCAGCGCTCAGACCGGGACTAGCATATTCGGTTCCTACAATGAGCAGTTCTTC
TRBD1,TRBJ1-6,TRBV5-1,once,CASSFQGASPDSPLHF,TGCGCCAGCAGCTTCCAGGGGGCCAGCCCGGATTCACCCCTCCACTTT
TRBD2,TRBJ2-7,TRBV7-3,.,CPLKGEELAVYYEQYF,TGTCCCCTTAAGGGCGAGGAGCTAGCGGTCTACTACGAGCAGTACTTC
.,TRBJ2-2,TRBV21-1,.,CASSKEDRTSGGATRDTGELFF,TGTGCCAGCAGCAAAGAGGACCGGACTAGCGGGGGGGCCACACGAGACACCGGGGAGCTGTTTTTT
.,TRBJ1-6,TRBV4-2,.,CASSQAGGSPLHF,TGTGCCAGCAGCCAAGCCGGAGGTTCACCCCTCCACTTT
TRBD1,TRBJ1-5,TRBV9,.,CASSPRAEGANQPQHF,TGTGCCAGCAGCCCCCGCGCAGAGGGGGCCAATCAGCCCCAGCATTTT
TRBD2,TRBJ2-1,TRBV18,.,CASSPPGTSGSPYNEQFF,TGTGCCAGCTCACCACCAGGGACTAGCGGGAGCCCCTACAATGAGCAGTTCTTC
.,TRBJ1-1,TRBV18,.,CASSPNLQGNTEAFF,TGTGCCAGCTCGCCTAATCTACAGGGGAACACTGAAGCTTTCTTT
.,TRBJ2-3,TRBV6-4,.,CASSAAQTTTDTQYF,TGTGCCAGCAGTGCAGCCCAAACTACCACAGATACGCAGTATTTT
TRBD1,TRBJ1-2,TRBV24-1,.,CATRRTGDDYGYTF,TGTGCCACCAGAAGGACAGGGGACGACTATGGCTACACCTTC
TRBD1,TRBJ2-3,TRBV7-6,.,CASSPGTAANTDTQYF,TGTGCCAGCAGCCCAGGGACAGCAGCCAACACAGATACGCAGTATTTT
.,TRBJ1-1,TRBV24-1,.,CATSDSQGAGTEAFF,TGTGCCACCAGTGATTCCCAAGGGGCCGGGACTGAAGCTTTCTTT
.,TRBJ2-2,TRBV7-3,.,CASSLRTGELFF,TGTGCCAGCAGCTTACGGACCGGGGAGCTGTTTTTT
.,TRBJ2-5,TRBV7-2,once,CASSLDGSQETQYF,TGTGCCAGCAGCTTAGACGGGAGCCAAGAGACCCAGTACTTC
TRBD1,TRBJ2-3,TRBV11-3,.,CASSGRGQGGPDTQYF,TGTGCCAGCAGCGGACGCGGACAGGGAGGCCCAGATACGCAGTATTTT
TRBD2,TRBJ2-7,TRBV3-1/TRBV3-2,.,CASSSPETSGSLYEQYF,TGTGCCAGCAGCTCCCCCGAGACTAGCGGATCCCTCTACGAGCAGTACTTC
.,TRBJ2-1,TRBV25-1,.,CASSGWRVQDEQFF,TGTGCCAGCAGTGGCTGGAGGGTCCAAGATGAGCAGTTCTTC
TRBD2,TRBJ2-2,TRBV6-6,.,CASSRLAGGPNTGELFF,TGTGCCAGCAGTCGACTAGCGGGGGGTCCGAACACCGGGGAGCTGTTTTTT
.,TRBJ2-7,TRBV23-1,.,CASSPRVKGDSYEQYF,TGCGCCAGCAGTCCCCGTGTGAAGGGGGACTCCTACGAGCAGTACTTC
.,TRBJ1-2,TRBV2,.,CASSVQGQYGYTF,TGTGCCAGCAGTGTTCAGGGTCAGTATGGCTACACCTTC
.,TRBJ1-2,TRBV3-1/TRBV3-2,.,CASSQGGRGYTF,TGTGCCAGCAGCCAAGGGGGGCGAGGCTACACCTTC
.,TRBJ1-3,TRBV19,few,CASSAQQGAAGNTIYF,TGTGCCAGTAGTGCTCAACAGGGAGCGGCTGGAAACACCATATATTTT
.,TRBJ2-1,TRBV7-3,.,CASSPRGGGLGNEQFF,TGTGCCAGCAGCCCCCGAGGGGGGGGGCTTGGGAATGAGCAGTTCTTC
TRBD2,TRBJ2-5,TRBV25-1,.,CASSGTSGGTQYF,TGTGCCAGCAGCGGGACTAGCGGGGGGACCCAGTACTTC
.,TRBJ1-3,TRBV9,.,CASSQTRGTGNTIYF,TGTGCCAGCAGCCAAACCCGGGGAACTGGAAACACCATATATTTT